The 22 T cell receptor beta chains listed next were all sequenced from one sample in a study of glioma-infiltrating T cells after dendritic cell vaccination. Only in-frame clones appear in the TCRdb table, and some are missing; sequencing was by immunoSEQ multiplex PCR. Here the sample spans roughly 83,000 clones, just over 85% being singletons. Here the sequenced sample was blood, taken before dendritic cell vaccination. The receptors shown here come from a human donor with glioblastoma.

This clone was counted between two and nine times. The rearrangement uses TRBV21-1 and TRBJ2-5; TRBD2, the table's D call, was not compared with the DNA. TRBV21-1 is a pseudogene locus. The CDR3 has 11 amino acids. The DNA for the CDR3 is TGTGCCAGCAGCAAAGGCGGGACCCAGTACTTC. The encoded protein is CASSKGGTQYF.

The chain is built from TRBV7-6 and TRBJ2-7; 14 nucleotides agree with TRBD2. V shed 1 base, J shed 7 bases, and the junction held 9 bases outside the gene matches. CDR3 length: 17 amino acids. Germline V CDR1 and CDR2: SGHVS, FNYEAQ. CDR3 coding DNA: TGTGCCAGCAGCTTAGGGGGACTAGCGGGAGCTCGGGAGGAGCAGTACTTC. Translating it yields CASSLGGLAGAREEQYF.

This chain connects TRBV7-2 to TRBJ2-2, with 7 bases lining up with TRBD1. CDR1 SGHTA and CDR2 FQGNSA come from the germline V gene. This CDR3 is built from 14 residues. Trimming took 6 bases from V and 8 from J; bases not matched to a gene: 9. The CDR3 coding sequence is TGTGCCAGCAGGGGGGACAGAGCAGGAGGGGAGCTGTTTTTT. Its translation: CASRGDRAGGELFF.

The V gene is TRBV7-9, the J gene TRBJ2-3, with 8 bases identical to TRBD1. Germline trimming cut 4 bases from V and 4 bases from J; bases unmatched to any gene: 10. This CDR3 contains 16 residues. The V gene's germline CDR1 is SEHNR and CDR2 FQNEAQ (reference sequence). The CDR3 loop is CASSYRTGSTADTQYF. CDR3 bases: TGTGCCAGCAGCTACAGGACAGGGAGTACCGCAGATACGCAGTATTTT.

V and J are TRBV28 and TRBJ2-7, with no clear D. V lost 6 bases, J lost 2 bases, and 14 bases lay in between. The CDR3 runs to 14 residues. Germline CDR1 reads MDHEN; CDR2 reads SYDVKM. The DNA for the CDR3 is TGTGCCAGCAGGAAGGAGCCGGGTCCCTACGAGCAGTACTTC. Its protein product is CASRKEPGPYEQYF.

This chain joins TRBV29-1 and TRBJ2-7; the match to TRBD1 covers 10 bases. The CDR3 extends over 15 amino acids. CDR1 and CDR2 from the germline V gene are SQVTM and ANQGSEA. The V gene end was trimmed by 0 bases and the J gene end by 2 bases; junction bases not matched to a gene: 4. CDR3 sequence reads: CSVEEWDRGTYEQYF. CDR3 nucleotides: TGCAGCGTTGAAGAATGGGACAGGGGCACCTACGAGCAGTACTTC.

This clone was found a few times. The CDR3 region is CASSYGDRDNEKLFF. DNA for the CDR3: TGTGCCAGCAGCTACGGGGACAGGGACAATGAAAAACTGTTTTTT. The V call is TRBV11-2, the J call TRBJ1-4, with 9 bases fitting TRBD1. The ends lost 4 bases at V and 5 bases at J; junction bases unmatched: 5. The CDR3 has 15 amino acids. Germline-derived CDR1 and CDR2 are SGHAT and FQNNGV.

The genes are TRBV7-3 and TRBJ2-1; 7 bases fit TRBD2. With 2 bases clipped from V and 0 bases from J, the junction kept 1 base outside the gene matches. The V gene's germline CDR1 is SGHTA and CDR2 FQGTGA. The CDR3 is made up of 15 amino acids. In nucleotides, the CDR3 is TGTGCCAGCAGCTTATTAGCGGGCTCCTACAATGAGCAGTTCTTC. Translated: CASSLLAGSYNEQFF.

This rearrangement joins TRBV9 to TRBJ2-3; 8 bases are shared with TRBD1. V dropped 4 bases and J dropped 1; count of bases not matched to a gene: 11. Germline loops: CDR1 SGDLS, CDR2 YYNGEE. The CDR3 consists of 17 residues. The CDR3 DNA follows: TGTGCCAGCAGCCCTAGGCGAGGACAGGGTGGCACAGATACGCAGTATTTT. Translated: CASSPRRGQGGTDTQYF.

This clone was picked up a small number of times. This chain connects TRBV4-1 to TRBJ2-7; 8 bases fit TRBD1. Germline V gives CDR1 MGHRA, CDR2 YSYEKL. V gave up 6 bases and J gave up 1 base; unmatched junction bases: 5. The CDR3 loop spans 14 amino acids. CDR3 coding DNA: TGCGCCAGCAGACCCGACAGGGGTTCCTACGAGCAGTACTTC. Protein product: CASRPDRGSYEQYF.

The chain is built from TRBV14 and TRBJ2-4; 9 bases are shared with TRBD1. CDR1 SGHDN and CDR2 FVKESK come from the germline V gene. V shed 2 bases, J shed 4 bases, and the junction held 9 bases outside the gene matches. The CDR3 spans 17 residues. The CDR3 loop is CASSQRGTGKLKNIQYF. CDR3 coding DNA: TGTGCCAGCAGCCAACGCGGGACAGGGAAGCTTAAAAACATTCAGTACTTC.

The CDR3 loop is CASRAPGHNEQFF. CDR3 DNA: TGTGCCAGCAGAGCCCCAGGCCACAATGAGCAGTTCTTC. The chain uses TRBV11-2 and TRBJ2-1; D unclear. CDR1 and CDR2 (germline): SGHAT, FQNNGV. V was pared by 6 bases and J by 5 bases, with 11 bases between. This CDR3 is 13 amino acids long.

This rearrangement joins TRBV7-7 to TRBJ2-6; weak D call: TRBD1 (5 bases). Germline CDR1 and CDR2: SSHAT and FNYEAQ (reference sequence). V lost 4 bases and J 3 bases, leaving 25 bases between the germline ends. This CDR3 region has 20 residues. CDR3 amino acids: CASSSDPIFDSSGGANVLTF. Written as DNA, the CDR3 is TGTGCCAGCAGCTCCGACCCCATTTTTGACAGTTCCGGTGGGGCCAACGTCCTGACTTTC.

The J gene is TRBJ2-7, the V gene TRBV18; 7 bases match TRBD2. Losses at the gene ends were 1 base for V and 2 bases for J; bases not matched to a gene: 5. CDR1 and CDR2 from the germline V gene are KGHSH and LQKENI. The CDR3 runs to 15 residues. The CDR3 nucleotides are TGTGCCAGCTCACCACTCTCGGGGGGTCCCTACGAGCAGTACTTC. This sequence encodes CASSPLSGGPYEQYF. Supplemented by reference TRBV18 and TRBJ2-7, the full variable domain reads NAGVMQNPRHLVRRRGQEARLRCSPMKGHSHVYWYRQLPEEGLKFMVYLQKENIIDESGMPKERFSAEFPKEGPSILRIQQVVRGDSAAYFCASSPLSGGPYEQYFGPGTRLTVT.

The chain couples TRBV15 to TRBJ1-5; no definite D call. From germline, CDR1 is LNHNV and CDR2 YYDKDF (reference sequence). Trimming removed 0 bases from V and 2 bases from J, with 8 bases in between. The CDR3 is 15 amino acids. The CDR3 is CATSRDSGGNQPQHF. CDR3 bases: TGTGCCACCAGCAGAGATTCCGGGGGCAATCAGCCCCAGCATTTT.

This sequence joins TRBV5-1 and TRBJ2-1; TRBD2 might be the D (6 bases). CDR3 length: 19 residues. Germline V gives CDR1 SGHRS, CDR2 YFSETQ. The V end lost 4 bases, the J end lost 0 bases, and 23 bases lay between the germline ends. The CDR3 loop is CASSPRLVVELSSYNEQFF. DNA for the CDR3: TGCGCCAGCAGCCCCAGACTAGTAGTCGAGTTGAGCTCCTACAATGAGCAGTTCTTC.

The V call is TRBV28, the J call TRBJ1-5; 8 bases are shared with TRBD1. Germline V gene data show CDR1 as MDHEN and CDR2 as SYDVKM. With 5 bases clipped from V and 0 bases from J, the junction kept 9 bases outside the gene matches. There are 17 residues in the CDR3. DNA for the CDR3: TGTGCCAGCAGTGGACAGGGTGGGAGCTATAGCAATCAGCCCCAGCATTTT. Translated: CASSGQGGSYSNQPQHF.

The V gene is TRBV2, the J gene TRBJ2-7, with 8 bases fitting TRBD1. The germline CDR1 and CDR2 sequences are SNHLY and FYNNEI. The CDR3 sequence is 14 residues long. V lost 6 bases and J lost 3; bases outside the gene matches: 7. The CDR3: CASSQTGTGYEQYF. Here the CDR3 DNA reads TGTGCCAGCAGCCAAACCGGGACAGGCTACGAGCAGTACTTC.

The chain employs TRBV6-8 and TRBJ1-3, with D perhaps matching TRBD1 (6 bases). The length of the CDR3 is 16 residues. Germline assignment: CDR1 MNHGY and CDR2 SAAAGT. Trimming removed 4 bases at V and 0 bases at J, with 13 bases between. Here the CDR3 DNA reads TGTGCCAGCAGTTCCCCCGTGGACAGCTCTGGAAACACCATATATTTT. Translation: CASSSPVDSSGNTIYF.

The chain links TRBV14 to TRBJ2-7; tentative D call: TRBD1 (5 bases). Germline V lookup: CDR1 SGHDN, CDR2 FVKESK. This CDR3 is built from 15 residues. V shed 1 base and J shed 5 bases, with 15 bases lying between them. CDR3 amino acids: CASSQGQNLAHEQYF. DNA for the CDR3: TGTGCCAGCAGCCAAGGACAGAATTTAGCCCACGAGCAGTACTTC. Drawing the rest from reference TRBV14 and TRBJ2-7, the complete variable domain is EAGVTQFPSHSVIEKGQTVTLRCDPISGHDNLYWYRRVMGKEIKFLLHFVKESKQDESGMPNNRFLAERTGGTYSTLKVQPAELEDSGVYFCASSQGQNLAHEQYFGPGTRLTVT.

The chain links TRBV4-2 to TRBJ2-1; 7 bases are shared with TRBD1. The ends lost 2 bases at V and 4 bases at J; junction bases unmatched: 8. The CDR3 consists of 16 residues. Germline CDR1 and CDR2: LGHNA and YNFKEQ. The CDR3 sequence is CASSQRPGTDYNEQFF. The CDR3 coding sequence is TGTGCCAGCAGCCAACGCCCGGGGACAGATTACAATGAGCAGTTCTTC.

V gene TRBV19 combines with J gene TRBJ1-5; TRBD1 matches at 7 bases. Germline lookup yields CDR1 LNHDA and CDR2 SQIVND (reference sequence). Trimming cost V 1 base and J 1 base; bases outside gene matches: 4. The CDR3 spans 16 residues. CDR3 in DNA: TGTGCCAGTAGTATAGCGACAGGGCTGAGCAATCAGCCCCAGCATTTT. It is translated as CASSIATGLSNQPQHF.